Following are 9 T cell receptor beta chains from one sample sequenced in a study of spatial heterogeneity in lung cancer. Described time point: sample taken at primary tumor resection. TCRdb processed the 5' RACE reads anew with MiXCR; each CDR3 protein has one entry. The sample consists of hundreds of distinct CDR3 sequences, about 35% of them appearing once. Sequencing was performed on normal lung tissue next to the tumor, taken at surgery. The receptors were sampled from a male donor with early-stage non-small cell lung cancer.

The chain links TRBV3-1 to TRBJ2-7; a weak D match, TRBD1 (6 bases). Trimming took 1 base from V and 3 from J, leaving 13 bases between them. Germline lookup yields CDR1 LGHDT and CDR2 YNNKEL (reference sequence). CDR3 length: 15 amino acids. CDR3 in amino acids: CASSQGTGGYYEQYF. CDR3 DNA: TGTGCCAGCAGCCAAGGGACTGGGGGCTACTACGAGCAGTACTTC.

This clonotype was counted only a few times. V gene TRBV5-1 combines with J gene TRBJ1-4; D remains ambiguous. Germline CDR1 and CDR2: SGHRS and YFSETQ. The CDR3 is made up of 14 amino acids. V lost 1 base and J 8 bases, leaving 12 bases between the germline ends. CDR3 bases: TGCGCCAGCAGCTTGAGCACTCTTACAGAAAAACTGTTTTTT. This translates into CASSLSTLTEKLFF.

A few counts support this clonotype. The V call is TRBV2, the J call TRBJ1-2; D is uncertain. The CDR3 contains 13 residues. CDR1 is SNHLY and CDR2 is FYNNEI in the germline V gene. Trimming shortened V by 0 bases and J by 4 bases, and 6 bases separated the two germline ends. This CDR3 is CASSEARGYGYTF. The CDR3 DNA follows: TGTGCCAGCAGTGAAGCGCGAGGCTATGGCTACACCTTC. Complete variable domain (other parts from reference TRBV2 and TRBJ1-2): EPEVTQTPSHQVTQMGQEVILRCVPISNHLYFYWYRQILGQKVEFLVSFYNNEISEKSEIFDDQFSVERPDGSNFTLKIRSTKLEDSAMYFCASSEARGYGYTFGSGTRLTVV.

The rearrangement uses TRBV3-1 and TRBJ2-1; D tentatively fits TRBD1 or TRBD2 (5 bases each). V lost 4 bases and J lost 8, with 21 bases in between. Germline V gene data show CDR1 as LGHDT and CDR2 as YNNKEL (reference sequence). This CDR3 comprises 16 residues. The CDR3 DNA reads TGTGCCAGCAGCCTTAGGGGTTCCGGACTTAGCGATGAGCAGTTCTTC. Protein product: CASSLRGSGLSDEQFF.

This clonotype rates as medium-sized. In DNA form, the CDR3 reads TGCAGTGCTAGACTAACGGGCCGATACAATGAGCAGTTCTTC. Residues: CSARLTGRYNEQFF. The chain links TRBV20-1 to TRBJ2-1; no definite D call. Germline lookup yields CDR1 DFQATT and CDR2 SNEGSKA (reference sequence). V lost 2 bases and J 4 bases, leaving 12 bases between the germline ends. There are 14 residues in the CDR3.

This clonotype has a handful of counts. The gene calls are TRBV7-9 and TRBJ2-7; 7 bases are shared with TRBD2. The CDR3 has 17 residues. The germline V gene has CDR1 SEHNR and CDR2 FQNEAQ (reference sequence). J lost 2 bases, V lost 2 bases, and 12 bases had no gene match. The CDR3 DNA reads TGTGCCAGCAGCTTATCAGGCGGGGGTGGAAGGCCCTACGAGCAGTACTTC. Protein sequence: CASSLSGGGGRPYEQYF.

This clonotype was counted between two and nine times. The chain joins TRBV3-1 to TRBJ2-5; D perhaps matches TRBD2 (6 bases). The germline V and J ends were trimmed by 2 bases and 2 bases, with 9 bases remaining between them. The CDR3 is made up of 14 amino acids. Germline CDR1 reads LGHDT; CDR2 reads YNNKEL (reference sequence). The CDR3 protein is CASSQWGVQETQYF. The CDR3 DNA is TGTGCCAGCAGCCAATGGGGGGTTCAAGAGACCCAGTACTTC.

The J gene is TRBJ2-6, the V gene TRBV4-1; D may match TRBD1 or TRBD2 (5 bases each). Germline-derived CDR1 and CDR2 are MGHRA and YSYEKL. The CDR3 totals 19 residues. V lost 0 bases to trimming and J lost 0 bases, with 15 bases between them. CDR3 DNA: TGCGCCAGCAGCCAAGAACGGGACGGAAGGGCCTCTGGGGCCAACGTCCTGACTTTC. This codes for CASSQERDGRASGANVLTF.

This clonotype is classed as medium-sized. The chain uses TRBV4-1 and TRBJ2-7; 8 bases are a match to TRBD2. The ends lost 0 bases at V and 3 bases at J; junction bases unmatched: 4. The CDR3 extends over 15 amino acids. Germline CDR1 reads MGHRA; CDR2 reads YSYEKL. CDR3 in DNA: TGCGCCAGCAGCCAAGATCCTAGCGGGCTCTACGAGCAGTACTTC. Translating it yields CASSQDPSGLYEQYF.